The clone carrying this T cell receptor beta chain came up a few times. Measured with immunoSEQ multiplex PCR; TCRdb has only the in-frame clones, and not every one. The data contain hundreds of thousands of clones, approximately 93% of them singletons. This entry is derived from a study of brain T cells in children with intractable seizures. This CDR3 region has 16 residues. V lost 0 bases to trimming and J lost 0 bases; unmatched junction nucleotides: 4. Germline lookup yields CDR1 MNHNY and CDR2 SVGAGI (reference sequence). Stated time point: blood from clinic visit 5 months post-surgery; TSC patient then seizure free.

This sequence originates from a boy younger than two with tuberous sclerosis and intractable seizures. Sequences were derived from peripheral blood, sampled more than 4 months after surgery. J is TRBJ2-7 and V is TRBV6-6, with 8 bases matching TRBD2. The CDR3 is CASSYSTSGPSYEQYF. The CDR3 DNA follows: TGTGCCAGCAGTTACTCAACTAGCGGTCCCTCCTACGAGCAGTACTTC.